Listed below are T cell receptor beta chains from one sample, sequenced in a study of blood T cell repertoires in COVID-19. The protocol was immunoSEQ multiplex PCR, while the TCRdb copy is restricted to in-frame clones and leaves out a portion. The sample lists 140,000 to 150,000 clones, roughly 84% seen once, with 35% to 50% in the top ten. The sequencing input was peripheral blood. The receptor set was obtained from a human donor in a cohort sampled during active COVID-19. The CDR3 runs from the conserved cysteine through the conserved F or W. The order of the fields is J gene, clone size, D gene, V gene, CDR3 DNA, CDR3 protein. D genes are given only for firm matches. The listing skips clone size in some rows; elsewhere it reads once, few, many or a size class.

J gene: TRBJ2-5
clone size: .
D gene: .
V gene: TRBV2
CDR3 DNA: TGTGCCAGCAGTGCGGGACTCGAGGTGAAGACCCAGTACTTC
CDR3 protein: CASSAGLEVKTQYF

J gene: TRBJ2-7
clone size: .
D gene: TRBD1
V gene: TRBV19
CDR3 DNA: TGTGCCAGTTCACAGGGGGACCCCTACGAGCAGTACTTC
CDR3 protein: CASSQGDPYEQYF

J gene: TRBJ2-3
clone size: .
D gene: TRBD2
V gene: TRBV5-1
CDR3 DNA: TGCGCCAGCAGCTTGGTGGCGGGAGTATCAGATACGCAGTATTTT
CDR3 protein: CASSLVAGVSDTQYF

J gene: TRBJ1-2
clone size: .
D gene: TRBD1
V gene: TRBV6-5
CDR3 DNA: TGTGCCATCACAAATACCCAGGGGGGCCCCTATGGCTACACCTTC
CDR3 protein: CAITNTQGGPYGYTF

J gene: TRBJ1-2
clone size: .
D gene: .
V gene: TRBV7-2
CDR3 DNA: TGTGCCAGCAGATCTAACCCGGGGTCGGACTATGGCTACACCTTC
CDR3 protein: CASRSNPGSDYGYTF

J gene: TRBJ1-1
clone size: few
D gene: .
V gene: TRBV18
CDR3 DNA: TGTGCCAGCTCCTCGAACACTGAAGCTTTCTTT
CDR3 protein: CASSSNTEAFF

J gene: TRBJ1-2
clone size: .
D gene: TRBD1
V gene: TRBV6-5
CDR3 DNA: TGTGCCAGCAGTTACGGCAGGGGGAGAGGCTACACCTTC
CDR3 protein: CASSYGRGRGYTF

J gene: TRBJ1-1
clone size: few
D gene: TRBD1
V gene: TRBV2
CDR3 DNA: TGTGCCAGCATCAGGGACAGAAGCATGAACACTGAAGCTTTCTTT
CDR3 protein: CASIRDRSMNTEAFF

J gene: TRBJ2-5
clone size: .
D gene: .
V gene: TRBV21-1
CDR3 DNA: TGTGCCAGCAGCAAAGGAGAAGGGGGCCCCGGAGAGACCCAGTACTTC
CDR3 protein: CASSKGEGGPGETQYF

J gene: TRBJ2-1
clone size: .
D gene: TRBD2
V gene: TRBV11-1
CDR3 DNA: TGTGCCAGCAGCTTAGGACTAGCGGGAGATAATGAGCAGTTCTTC
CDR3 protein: CASSLGLAGDNEQFF

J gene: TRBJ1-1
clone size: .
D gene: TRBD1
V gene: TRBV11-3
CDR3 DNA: TGTGCCAGCAGCCCCCGCGACAGGGGAAGGACTGAAGCTTTCTTT
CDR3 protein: CASSPRDRGRTEAFF

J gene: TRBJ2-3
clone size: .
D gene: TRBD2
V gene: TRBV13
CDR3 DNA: TGTGCCAGCAGCTCGGCACTAGCGGGAGGGCCGGGAGATACGCAGTATTTT
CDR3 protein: CASSSALAGGPGDTQYF

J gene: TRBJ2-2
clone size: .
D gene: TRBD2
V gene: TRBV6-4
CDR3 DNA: TGTGCCAGCAGTGCCGAGCGGGGGCACACCGGGGAGCTGTTTTTT
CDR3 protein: CASSAERGHTGELFF

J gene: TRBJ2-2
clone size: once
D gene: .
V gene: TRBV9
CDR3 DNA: TGTGCCAGCAGCGTAGGAGGCGGGGAGCTGTTTTTT
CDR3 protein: CASSVGGGELFF

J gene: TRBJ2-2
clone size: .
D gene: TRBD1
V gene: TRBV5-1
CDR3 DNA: TGCGCCAGCAGCCCTCCGGGGACAGGGCCCGCGCCCGGGGAGCTGTTTTTT
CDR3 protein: CASSPPGTGPAPGELFF

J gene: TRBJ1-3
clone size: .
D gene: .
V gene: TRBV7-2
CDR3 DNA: TGTGCCAGCAGCTTAGGGAGTCCGGGGAACTCTGGAAACACCATATATTTT
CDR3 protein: CASSLGSPGNSGNTIYF

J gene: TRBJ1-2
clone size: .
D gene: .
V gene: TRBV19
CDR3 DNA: TGTGCCAGTAGTATACACAGCAGTGCCTATGGCTACACCTTC
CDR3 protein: CASSIHSSAYGYTF

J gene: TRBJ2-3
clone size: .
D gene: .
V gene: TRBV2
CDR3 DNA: TGTGCCAGCAGTCGGACTACCATCACAGATACGCAGTATTTT
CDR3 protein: CASSRTTITDTQYF

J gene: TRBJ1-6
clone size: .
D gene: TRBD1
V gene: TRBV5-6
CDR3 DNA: TGTGCCAGCAGCGGACAGGGGGATTCACCCCTCCACTTT
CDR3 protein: CASSGQGDSPLHF

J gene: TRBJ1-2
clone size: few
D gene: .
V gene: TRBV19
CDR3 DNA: TGTGCCAGTAGTACGCCGACAGGCCGCTATGGCTACACCTTC
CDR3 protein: CASSTPTGRYGYTF

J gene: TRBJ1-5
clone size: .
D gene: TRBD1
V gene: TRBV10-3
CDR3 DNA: TGTGCCATCAGTGAGACAAGCGGACAGGGGGGCAATCAGCCCCAGCATTTT
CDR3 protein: CAISETSGQGGNQPQHF

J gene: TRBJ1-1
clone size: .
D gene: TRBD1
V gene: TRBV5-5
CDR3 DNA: TGTGCCAGCAGCTCCGGGACAGCGAACACTGAAGCTTTCTTT
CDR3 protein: CASSSGTANTEAFF

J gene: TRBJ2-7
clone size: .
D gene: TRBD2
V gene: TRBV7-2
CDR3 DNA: TGTGCCAGCAGCTTAGCGGGCGGGGGGGCCTACGAGCAGTACTTC
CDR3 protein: CASSLAGGGAYEQYF

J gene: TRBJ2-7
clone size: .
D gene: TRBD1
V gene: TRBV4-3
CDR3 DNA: TGCGCCAGCAGCCAAGATGTAAGGGGGCGGTACGAGCAGTACTTC
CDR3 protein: CASSQDVRGRYEQYF

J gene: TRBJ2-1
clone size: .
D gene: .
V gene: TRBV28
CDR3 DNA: TGTGCCAGCAGCTCCAGTAGCAGCGAGCAGTTCTTC
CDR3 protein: CASSSSSSEQFF

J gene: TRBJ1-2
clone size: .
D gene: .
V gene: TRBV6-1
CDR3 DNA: TGTGCCAGCAGTGAATTGAGATATGGCTACACCTTC
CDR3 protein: CASSELRYGYTF

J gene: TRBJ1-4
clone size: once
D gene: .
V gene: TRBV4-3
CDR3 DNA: TGCGCCAGCAGCCACTCCGGGAATAATGAAAAACTGTTTTTT
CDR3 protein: CASSHSGNNEKLFF